The 14 T cell receptor beta chains given below trace back to one sample, sequenced in a study of shared clonotypes between healthy human individuals. The table came from immunoSEQ multiplex PCR; TCRdb's copy has only in-frame clones and leaves some out. The sample has about 460,000 clones, roughly three quarters seen once. Sequenced material: PBMCs. The receptor source for this set is a woman aged 40 to 50 in good health. Some clones in this sample may be carry-over from other donors' samples.

The chain employs TRBV2 and TRBJ2-7, with D possibly being TRBD1 (5 bases). Trimming left V 5 bases short and J 1 base short, with 21 bases between. CDR3 size: 17 residues. Germline-derived CDR1 and CDR2 are SNHLY and FYNNEI. Written as DNA, the CDR3 is TGTGCCAGCAGTTCCGACAGTACCGGGTGGATGTCCTACGAGCAGTACTTC. It specifies CASSSDSTGWMSYEQYF.

The rearrangement links TRBV6-5 to TRBJ2-5; weak D call: TRBD1 (5 bases). Germline CDR1 MNHEY, CDR2 SVGAGI. The CDR3 has 13 residues. V was shortened by 9 bases and J by 5 bases, with 16 bases between the two germline ends. For the CDR3, the DNA is TGTGCCAGTAGGACACCTTCAACGGAGACCCAGTACTTC. This codes for CASRTPSTETQYF.

There are a few counts of this clone. The CDR3 region has the DNA TGTGCCAGCAGCCCCCACTTGAACACTGAAGCTTTCTTT. Protein product: CASSPHLNTEAFF. The rearrangement joins TRBV9 to TRBJ1-1, with no clear D. CDR3 length equals 13 residues. Trimming pared 4 bases from V and 0 bases from J, leaving 7 bases between. The germline gives CDR1 SGDLS, CDR2 YYNGEE.

The V and J genes are TRBV11-3 and TRBJ2-7, with D maybe TRBD2 (5 bases). Trimming pared 3 bases from V and 2 bases from J, leaving 8 bases between. The CDR3 loop spans 13 amino acids. The germline V gene encodes CDR1 SGHNT and CDR2 YENEEA. Written as DNA, the CDR3 is TGTGCCAGCAGCTTGGGGAGACCCTACGAGCAGTACTTC. This codes for CASSLGRPYEQYF.

This clone is a singleton in its sample. This chain uses TRBV4-1 with TRBJ2-7; perhaps D is TRBD1 or TRBD2 (5 bases each). The CDR3 length is 15 residues. Germline values: CDR1 MGHRA, CDR2 YSYEKL. V was pared by 4 bases and J by 6 bases, with 19 bases between. The CDR3 is CASSLRPGPLVEQYF. The CDR3 DNA follows: TGCGCCAGCAGCCTCCGGCCGGGACCCTTAGTCGAGCAGTACTTC.

The chain uses TRBV5-4 and TRBJ1-2, with a possible D match to TRBD1 (5 bases). V dropped 4 bases and J dropped 2 bases, with 21 bases sitting between them. The CDR3 runs to 17 residues. CDR1 is SGHNT, CDR2 YYREEE, per germline (reference sequence). In DNA, the CDR3 is TGTGCCAGCAGCCACCCGGGACCCCGGTCCCCAAACTATGGCTACACCTTC. Its translation: CASSHPGPRSPNYGYTF.

This clone was counted a few times. J is TRBJ2-7 and V is TRBV27; 7 bases agree with TRBD2. This CDR3 has 15 residues. The V gene end was trimmed by 0 bases and the J gene end by 3 bases; junction bases not matched to a gene: 5. Germline CDR1 and CDR2: MNHEY and SMNVEV (reference sequence). The CDR3 nucleotides are TGTGCCAGCAGTTTATCTTGGGACTACAACTACGAGCAGTACTTC. Protein sequence: CASSLSWDYNYEQYF.

The genes are TRBV9 and TRBJ2-7; D is possibly TRBD1 or TRBD2 (5 bases each). With 0 bases removed from V and 9 bases from J, the gap between germline ends came to 16 bases. The CDR3 runs 14 residues. Germline V gene lookup returns CDR1 SGDLS and CDR2 YYNGEE. CDR3 loop: CASSVGGTGLGQYF. CDR3 bases: TGTGCCAGCAGCGTAGGGGGGACCGGGTTAGGGCAGTACTTC.

The V and J genes are TRBV28 and TRBJ2-7; TRBD1 might be the D (6 bases). The CDR3 is made up of 15 amino acids. Germline assignment: CDR1 MDHEN and CDR2 SYDVKM. Trimming pared 7 bases from V and 1 base from J, leaving 17 bases between. DNA of the CDR3: TGTGCCAGCACGCGCTTGGGCAGGGGATCCTACGAGCAGTACTTC. Protein sequence: CASTRLGRGSYEQYF.

As concerns this clone: This is likely an artifact of a read error, given a far larger clone one base away. Other DNA sequences in this specimen translate into the identical CDR3. The V gene is TRBV5-1, the J gene TRBJ2-1; 10 bases map to TRBD2. CDR3 length: 14 amino acids. Looked up from germline, CDR1 is SGHRS and CDR2 is YFSETQ. With 7 bases clipped from V and 5 bases from J, the junction kept 6 bases outside the gene matches. The CDR3 bases are TGCGCCAGCTCAACTAGCGGGAAGGACAATGAGCAGTTCTTC. This encodes CASSTSGKDNEQFF.

The chain combines TRBV4-3 with TRBJ2-7; D gene unclear. Germline CDR1 is LGHNA and CDR2 is YSLEER. The CDR3 length is 14 residues. V was clipped by 1 base and J by 2 bases, with 9 bases between them. This CDR3 reads CASSQADGTYEQYF. CDR3 bases: TGCGCCAGCAGCCAAGCGGACGGAACCTACGAGCAGTACTTC.

The chain couples TRBV6-1 to TRBJ2-7; D is possibly TRBD1 (6 bases). CDR3 size: 13 residues. V was trimmed by 3 bases and J by 4 bases, leaving 10 bases between them. Germline V CDR1 and CDR2: MNHNS, SASEGT. The CDR3 spells CASSESRGYEQYF. As DNA, the CDR3 is TGTGCCAGCAGTGAGAGTAGGGGGTACGAGCAGTACTTC.

Regarding this clone: At the DNA level, this CDR3 is encoded by other sequences in the same sample as well. This chain joins TRBV15 and TRBJ2-5; D remains ambiguous. The germline V gene has CDR1 LNHNV and CDR2 YYDKDF (reference sequence). The CDR3 covers 13 residues. Trimming removed 3 bases from V and 1 base from J, with 6 bases in between. The CDR3 DNA sequence: TGTGCCACCAGCAGGGACCTCCAAGAGACCCAGTACTTC. This sequence encodes CATSRDLQETQYF.

About this clone itself: Just one base apart from a much larger clone, this may be a read error. In the same sample, other DNA sequences code for this CDR3. CDR3 region: CASTPRVAVNTEAFF. The CDR3 DNA follows: TGTGCCAGCACCCCCAGGGTGGCTGTGAACACCGAAGCTTTCTTT. V and J are TRBV27 and TRBJ1-1, with D possibly being TRBD1 (5 bases). Looked up from germline, CDR1 is MNHEY and CDR2 is SMNVEV (reference sequence). The CDR3 runs 15 residues.